One and the same sample provided the 30 T cell receptor beta chains below, sequenced in a study. A single record per CDR3 protein comes from TCRdb applying MiXCR to the 5' RACE reads. The sample has over 55,000 distinct CDR3 sequences, around 30% seen once. The sample was tumor-infiltrating naive CD4+ T cells sorted from the breast tumor. Subset defined: naive CD4+ T cells, CD4+CD45RA+CD25-. These receptors were collected from a female donor with breast cancer.

This clonotype was detected ten times or more. The genes are TRBV4-3 and TRBJ2-7; perhaps TRBD1 as D (5 bases). The length of the CDR3 is 16 residues. Germline V gene data show CDR1 as LGHNA and CDR2 as YSLEER. The V end was cut by 0 bases, the J end by 2 bases, with 14 bases between. The CDR3, as DNA: TGCGCCAGCAGCCAAGAATGGCGACAGAGCCCCTACGAGCAGTACTTC. Amino acids: CASSQEWRQSPYEQYF.

This clonotype showed up many times. The V gene is TRBV2, the J gene TRBJ2-2; possibly TRBD1 for D (5 bases). The CDR3 contains 14 residues. The V end lost 3 bases, the J end lost 1 base, and 6 bases lay between the germline ends. CDR1 SNHLY and CDR2 FYNNEI come from the germline V gene. In DNA, the CDR3 is TGTGCCAGCAGTGAGACAGAGAACACCGGGGAGCTGTTTTTT. The encoded protein is CASSETENTGELFF.

This clonotype came up a few times. The J gene is TRBJ2-1, the V gene TRBV7-2, with 11 bases fitting TRBD2. The CDR3 has 17 residues. CDR1 SGHTA and CDR2 FQGNSA come from the germline V gene. J was trimmed by 3 bases and V by 0 bases; bases with no gene match: 4. CDR3 nucleotides: TGTGCCAGCAGCTTAGCGGTGCTAGCGGGGGGCTACAATGAGCAGTTCTTC. Translated: CASSLAVLAGGYNEQFF.

V and J are TRBV4-1 and TRBJ1-1; 7 bases are a match to TRBD1. Losses at the gene ends were 5 bases for V and 3 bases for J; bases not matched to a gene: 3. Germline V lookup: CDR1 MGHRA, CDR2 YSYEKL. The CDR3 sequence is 13 residues long. CDR3 sequence (DNA): TGCGCCAGCAGCGCCGACAGGGACACTGAAGCTTTCTTT. Residues: CASSADRDTEAFF.

This clonotype was seen a few times. The chain uses TRBV7-8 and TRBJ2-4; tentative D call: TRBD1 (6 bases). The germline CDR1 and CDR2 sequences are SGHVS and FQNEAQ. This CDR3 spans 15 amino acids. V dropped 5 bases and J dropped 4 bases, with 15 bases sitting between them. The CDR3 coding sequence is TGTGCCAGCAGCCTGTTCTCAGGGGCTAAAAACATTCAGTACTTC. Its translation is CASSLFSGAKNIQYF.

For this clonotype: This may stem from a read error, because a much larger clone lies one nucleotide away. This chain joins TRBV2 and TRBJ1-4; TRBD1 is a possible D gene (5 bases). Germline assignment: CDR1 SNHLY and CDR2 FYNNEI. V was shortened by 10 bases and J by 4 bases, with 16 bases between the two germline ends. CDR3 length equals 14 residues. This CDR3 is CATTGPDGNEKLFF. CDR3 in DNA: TGTGCCACCACGGGGCCGGACGGTAATGAAAAACTGTTTTTT.

Many counts were recorded for this clonotype. The chain recombines TRBV9 with TRBJ2-7, with D tentatively TRBD1 or TRBD2 (5 bases each). V shed 5 bases and J shed 10 bases, with 25 bases lying between them. The CDR3 is 15 amino acids. In germline, CDR1 is SGDLS, CDR2 YYNGEE. This CDR3 reads CASSFQGDPSTAQYF. CDR3 coding DNA: TGTGCCAGCAGTTTTCAAGGGGACCCCTCAACTGCCCAGTACTTC.

In its sample, this clonotype was seen a few times. CDR3 loop: CASSRDRTGGSYNEQFF. The CDR3 nucleotides are TGCGCCAGCAGCCGAGACAGGACTGGCGGGAGTTACAATGAGCAGTTCTTC. V is TRBV5-1 and J is TRBJ2-1; maybe TRBD2 (7 bases). This CDR3 comprises 17 residues. Germline V CDR1 and CDR2: SGHRS, YFSETQ. V lost 4 bases and J lost 4, with 21 bases in between. The full variable domain, its missing parts supplied by reference TRBV5-1 and TRBJ2-1, is KAGVTQTPRYLIKTRGQQVTLSCSPISGHRSVSWYQQTPGQGLQFLFEYFSETQRNKGNFPGRFSGRQFSNSRSEMNVSTLELGDSALYLCASSRDRTGGSYNEQFFGPGTRLTVL.

The chain is built from TRBV18 and TRBJ2-5; D not certain. The CDR3 runs to 11 residues. Trimming shortened V by 8 bases and J by 3 bases, and 7 bases separated the two germline ends. CDR1 KGHSH and CDR2 LQKENI come from the germline V gene. DNA of the CDR3: TGTGCCAGCGCACTTAAAGAGACCCAGTACTTC. Translation: CASALKETQYF.

The chain is built from TRBV20-1 and TRBJ2-3; TRBD2 aligns across 9 bases. This CDR3 region has 17 residues. V gave up 2 bases and J gave up 6 bases; unmatched junction bases: 15. Germline CDR1 and CDR2: DFQATT and SNEGSKA (reference sequence). The CDR3 loop is CSARNRAGGPDPDTQYF. The CDR3 bases are TGCAGTGCTAGAAATCGCGCGGGAGGGCCGGACCCGGATACGCAGTATTTT.

The table lists this clonotype with many counts. The V and J genes are TRBV7-8 and TRBJ2-3; D gene uncertain. Trimming took off 4 bases at V and 4 bases at J, with 9 bases between the two ends. Germline CDR1 and CDR2: SGHVS and FQNEAQ. The CDR3 covers 13 residues. The CDR3 spells CASSSGSPDTQYF. CDR3 coding DNA: TGTGCCAGCAGCTCCGGGTCTCCAGATACGCAGTATTTT.

This clonotype was observed a few times. J is TRBJ2-7 and V is TRBV4-1, with a weak D call TRBD1 (6 bases). The V gene lost 3 bases and the J gene lost 0 bases, with 12 bases spanning the gap. CDR1 MGHRA and CDR2 YSYEKL come from the germline V gene. CDR3 size: 15 residues. In DNA form, the CDR3 reads TGCGCCAGCAGCCAGCTTGGACAGCCCTCCTACGAGCAGTACTTC. This codes for CASSQLGQPSYEQYF.

This clonotype was observed a single time. A much more abundant neighbour one base away suggests this may be a read error. This chain connects TRBV7-3 to TRBJ2-3, with D possibly TRBD2 on 5 matching bases. Germline assignment: CDR1 SGHTA and CDR2 FQGTGA. The CDR3 length is 15 residues. The CDR3 loop reads CAGSLLGSESDTQYF. CDR3 nucleotides: TGTGCCGGCAGCTTATTAGGGAGCGAATCAGATACGCAGTATTTT. The entire variable domain, with the rest obtained from reference TRBV7-3 and TRBJ2-3, is as follows: GAGVSQTPSNKVTEKGKYVELRCDPISGHTALYWYRQSLGQGPEFLIYFQGTGAADDSGLPNDRFFAVRPEGSVSTLKIQRTERGDSAVYLCAGSLLGSESDTQYFGPGTRLTVL.

This clonotype was counted ten times or more. V gene TRBV9 combines with J gene TRBJ2-3; 10 nucleotides line up with TRBD2. The CDR3 covers 16 residues. Germline loops: CDR1 SGDLS, CDR2 YYNGEE. V shed 0 bases, J shed 6 bases, and the junction held 7 bases outside the gene matches. CDR3 bases: TGTGCCAGCAGCGTAGCTAGCGGGGGCTCAATGGATACGCAGTATTTT. It translates to CASSVASGGSMDTQYF.

The rearrangement uses TRBV7-8 and TRBJ2-2; either TRBD1 or TRBD2 may supply D (6 bases each). The CDR3 has 15 residues. V was clipped by 10 bases and J by 5 bases, with 20 bases between them. Germline values: CDR1 SGHVS, CDR2 FQNEAQ. Written as DNA, the CDR3 is TGTGCCACAACAACAGGAGGGGGAGGTACCGGGGAGCTGTTTTTT. Its protein is CATTTGGGGTGELFF.

This clonotype was seen a handful of times. The chain couples TRBV20-1 to TRBJ2-2, with D perhaps given as TRBD1 or TRBD2 (5 bases each). The germline V and J ends were trimmed by 0 bases and 6 bases, with 11 bases remaining between them. The CDR3 loop spans 14 amino acids. The germline CDR1 and CDR2 sequences are DFQATT and SNEGSKA (reference sequence). CDR3 in DNA: TGCAGTGCTAGAGAAATCCAGGGACCCGGGGAGCTGTTTTTT. Translation: CSAREIQGPGELFF.

This clonotype has a handful of counts. The chain has TRBV20-1 and TRBJ1-3, with D perhaps matching TRBD1 (6 bases). V dropped 6 bases and J dropped 0 bases, with 18 bases sitting between them. The CDR3 totals 16 residues. Germline V gives CDR1 DFQATT, CDR2 SNEGSKA (reference sequence). Written as DNA, the CDR3 is TGCAGTGCCCGAACTAGGGGGAACCCCTCTGGAAACACCATATATTTT. It yields the protein CSARTRGNPSGNTIYF.

The chain is built from TRBV7-2 and TRBJ1-1; D perhaps matches TRBD1 (5 bases). Germline V gives CDR1 SGHTA, CDR2 FQGNSA. Trimming removed 4 bases at V and 0 bases at J, with 12 bases between. The CDR3 loop spans 15 amino acids. The CDR3, as DNA: TGTGCCAGCAGCTCATCACGACAGATGAACACTGAAGCTTTCTTT. The encoded protein is CASSSSRQMNTEAFF.

The chain has TRBV18 and TRBJ2-3; D tentatively fits TRBD1 or TRBD2 (5 bases each). Germline values: CDR1 KGHSH, CDR2 LQKENI. Trimming removed 5 bases from V and 1 base from J, with 7 bases in between. The CDR3 has 13 amino acids. The CDR3 DNA is TGTGCCAGCTCAACGGGACGCACAGATACGCAGTATTTT. Protein product: CASSTGRTDTQYF.

The rearrangement links TRBV29-1 to TRBJ2-1; 10 bases are shared with TRBD2. The CDR3 is 14 residues long. V lost 6 bases and J lost 0; bases outside the gene matches: 2. CDR1 SQVTM and CDR2 ANQGSEA come from the germline V gene. The CDR3 DNA sequence: TGCAGCGTCGGACTAGCGGTCTCCTACAATGAGCAGTTCTTC. It specifies CSVGLAVSYNEQFF.

This clonotype occurred many times. The chain is built from TRBV30 and TRBJ1-1, with D hard to call. Trimming shortened V by 2 bases and J by 4 bases, and 17 bases separated the two germline ends. This CDR3 region has 15 residues. Germline CDR1 is GTSNPN and CDR2 is SVGIG (reference sequence). Here the CDR3 DNA reads TGTGCCTGGAGTAACGAGAGGCGTTTTGGCACTGAAGCTTTCTTT. It is translated as CAWSNERRFGTEAFF.

This clonotype was counted between two and nine times. CDR3 protein: CASSRIFGGLNTEAFF. The CDR3 DNA is TGCGCCAGCAGCCGGATATTCGGAGGATTGAACACTGAAGCTTTCTTT. J is TRBJ1-1 and V is TRBV5-1; the D is unclear. This CDR3 region has 16 residues. V was clipped by 4 bases and J by 0 bases, with 16 bases between them. The germline V gene has CDR1 SGHRS and CDR2 YFSETQ.

Note on this clonotype: A clone one base away is much larger, so this may be a read error. The V gene is TRBV4-3, the J gene TRBJ1-1; 8 nucleotides align to TRBD1. V shed 2 bases, J shed 1 base, and the junction held 3 bases outside the gene matches. CDR1 is LGHNA and CDR2 is YSLEER in the germline V gene. The CDR3 length is 15 residues. The CDR3 DNA reads as TGCGCCAGCAGCCAACAGGACAGGGCGAACACTGAAGCTTTCTTT. Protein: CASSQQDRANTEAFF.

This clonotype was seen just once. The rearrangement links TRBV5-1 to TRBJ1-4; D not resolved. The CDR3 consists of 14 residues. CDR1 is SGHRS and CDR2 is YFSETQ in the germline V gene. Between the trimmed V and J ends, which lost 6 bases and 5 bases, there was a span of 14 bases. CDR3 in amino acids: CASKTAERNEKLFF. DNA of the CDR3: TGCGCCAGCAAAACCGCGGAAAGAAATGAAAAACTGTTTTTT.

The chain links TRBV6-5 to TRBJ1-1; 7 positions agree with TRBD1. Unmatched junction bases numbered 4, after V lost 8 bases and J lost 4 bases. Germline values: CDR1 MNHEY, CDR2 SVGAGI. CDR3 length: 12 amino acids. Here the CDR3 reads CASHRGATEAFF. DNA for the CDR3: TGTGCCAGCCACAGGGGCGCCACTGAAGCTTTCTTT.

The V gene is TRBV20-1, the J gene TRBJ2-1; 7 bases match TRBD1. The CDR3 runs to 13 residues. J lost 5 bases, V lost 6 bases, and 7 bases had no gene match. Per the germline V gene, CDR1 is DFQATT and CDR2 is SNEGSKA (reference sequence). In nucleotides, the CDR3 is TGCAGTGCACGGGACAGCACAAACAATGAGCAGTTCTTC. Translating it yields CSARDSTNNEQFF.

This clonotype was seen a handful of times. The gene calls are TRBV6-5 and TRBJ2-2; tentative D call: TRBD2 (5 bases). Per germline, CDR1 MNHEY and CDR2 SVGAGI. There are 13 residues in the CDR3. Deletions cut 5 bases from V and 7 bases from J, with 11 bases between. CDR3 DNA sequence: TGTGCCAGCAGTATTGGTCGGGGCGGGGAGCTGTTTTTT. Translation: CASSIGRGGELFF.

This clonotype was counted at least ten times. The chain employs TRBV6-6 and TRBJ2-7, with D hard to call. The V end was cut by 5 bases, the J end by 6 bases, with 17 bases between. The CDR3 extends over 14 amino acids. Germline assignment: CDR1 MNHNY and CDR2 SVGAGI (reference sequence). CDR3 protein: CASSPYKGLSEQYF. The CDR3 nucleotides read TGTGCCAGCAGTCCATACAAGGGCCTTAGCGAGCAGTACTTC.

A single count supports this clonotype. This rearrangement joins TRBV7-8 to TRBJ1-4, with D tentatively TRBD1 (5 bases). This CDR3 contains 18 residues. V was pared by 7 bases and J by 4 bases, with 25 bases between. Germline assignment: CDR1 SGHVS and CDR2 FQNEAQ. CDR3 sequence reads: CASTPLRPGRSDNEKLFF. The CDR3 nucleotides read TGTGCCAGCACCCCGCTCCGGCCAGGGCGCTCGGATAATGAAAAACTGTTTTTT.

This clonotype was detected ten times or more. V gene TRBV20-1 combines with J gene TRBJ1-1; D not certain. In germline, CDR1 is DFQATT, CDR2 SNEGSKA (reference sequence). This CDR3 is 12 amino acids long. The ends were cut back, 5 bases at V and 4 bases at J, with 11 bases in the middle. This CDR3 reads CSAGREFTEAFF. DNA for the CDR3: TGCAGTGCTGGGAGGGAGTTCACTGAAGCTTTCTTT.